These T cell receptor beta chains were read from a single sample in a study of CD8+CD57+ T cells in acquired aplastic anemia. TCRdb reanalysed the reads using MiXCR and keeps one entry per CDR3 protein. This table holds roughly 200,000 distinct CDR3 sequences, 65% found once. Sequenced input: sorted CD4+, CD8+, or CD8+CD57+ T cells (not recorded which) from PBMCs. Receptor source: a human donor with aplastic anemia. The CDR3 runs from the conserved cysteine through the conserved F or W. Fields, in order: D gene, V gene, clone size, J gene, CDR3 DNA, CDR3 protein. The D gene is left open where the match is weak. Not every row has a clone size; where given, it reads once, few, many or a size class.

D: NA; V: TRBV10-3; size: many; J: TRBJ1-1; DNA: TGTGCCATCAGTTTGACAGTAGAGGATACTGAAGCTTTCTTT; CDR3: CAISLTVEDTEAFF
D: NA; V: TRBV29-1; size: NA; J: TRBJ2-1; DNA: TGCAGCGTTGTGGGCAGGCTCTCCTACAATGAGCAGTTCTTC; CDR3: CSVVGRLSYNEQFF
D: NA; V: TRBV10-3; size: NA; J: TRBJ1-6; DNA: TGTGCCATCAGTGAGTGGGGGAATTCACCCCTCCACTTT; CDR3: CAISEWGNSPLHF
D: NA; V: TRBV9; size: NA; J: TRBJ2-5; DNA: TGTGCCAGCAGCACTACATCAGAGACCCAGTACTTC; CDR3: CASSTTSETQYF
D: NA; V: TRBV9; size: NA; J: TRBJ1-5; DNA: TGTGCCAGCAGCGTAGGGGACGGACGGTATCAGCCCCAGCATTTT; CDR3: CASSVGDGRYQPQHF
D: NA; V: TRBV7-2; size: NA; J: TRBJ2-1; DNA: TGTGCCAGCAGCTTACTACAGGGACAGTTCTTC; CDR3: CASSLLQGQFF
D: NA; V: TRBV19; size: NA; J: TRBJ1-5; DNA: TGTGCCAGTAGTATAAAGGGTCCGGCGGGCGGGAGACAGCCCCAGCATTTT; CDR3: CASSIKGPAGGRQPQHF
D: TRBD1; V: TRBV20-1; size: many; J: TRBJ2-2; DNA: TGCAGTGCTCACGGACAGGGGACGAACACCGGGGAGCTGTTTTTT; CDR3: CSAHGQGTNTGELFF
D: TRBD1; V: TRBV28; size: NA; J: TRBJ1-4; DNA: TGTGCCAGCAGTACCGGGGACAGAACTAATGAAAAACTGTTTTTT; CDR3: CASSTGDRTNEKLFF
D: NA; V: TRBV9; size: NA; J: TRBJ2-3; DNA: TGTGCCAGCAGCACCCTATCGCTTACAGATACGCAGTATTTT; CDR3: CASSTLSLTDTQYF
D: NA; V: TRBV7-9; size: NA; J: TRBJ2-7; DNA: TGTGCCAGCAGCTTAGACGCCGGGGGTATCTCCTACGAGCAGTACTTC; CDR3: CASSLDAGGISYEQYF
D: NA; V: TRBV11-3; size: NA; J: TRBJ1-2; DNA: TGTGCCAGCAGCCTCGGCAGGCTCAACTATGGCTACACCTTC; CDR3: CASSLGRLNYGYTF
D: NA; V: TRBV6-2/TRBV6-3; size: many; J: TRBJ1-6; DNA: TGTGCCAGCAGTCTAGGACTAGTCTTTTCACCCCTCCACTTT; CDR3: CASSLGLVFSPLHF
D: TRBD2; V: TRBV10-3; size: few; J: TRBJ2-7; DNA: TGTGCCATCAGTCCTGGATGGGAGGGGAGTCTCTACGAGCAGTACTTC; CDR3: CAISPGWEGSLYEQYF
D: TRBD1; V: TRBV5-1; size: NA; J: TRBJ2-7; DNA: TGCGCCAGCAGCTTGGACAGGGGGGACTACGAGCAGTACTTC; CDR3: CASSLDRGDYEQYF
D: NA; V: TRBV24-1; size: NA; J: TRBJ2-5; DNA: TGTGCCACCAGTGACCCCAGGGGATCAGAGACCCAGTACTTC; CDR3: CATSDPRGSETQYF
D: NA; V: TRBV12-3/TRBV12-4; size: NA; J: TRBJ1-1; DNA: TGTGCCAGCAGCCTAGCGGGGGGCGGTTATGACACTGAAGCTTTCTTT; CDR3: CASSLAGGGYDTEAFF
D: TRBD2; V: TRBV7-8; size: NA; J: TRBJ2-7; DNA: TGTGCCAGCAGCTTCTTGACTAGCGGGGTACCGAGAGAGCAGTACTTC; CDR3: CASSFLTSGVPREQYF
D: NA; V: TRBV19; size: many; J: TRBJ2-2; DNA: TGTGCCAGTAGTATAGCCCAGGGTACCGGGGAGCTGTTTTTT; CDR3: CASSIAQGTGELFF
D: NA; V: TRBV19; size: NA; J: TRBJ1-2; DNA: TGTGCCAGTAGTCCGGACAGAGAAAACTATGGCTACACCTTC; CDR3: CASSPDRENYGYTF
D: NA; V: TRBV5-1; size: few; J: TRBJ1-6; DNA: TGCGCCAGCAGCTTCTCAGGGGACGACTCACCCCTCCACTTT; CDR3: CASSFSGDDSPLHF
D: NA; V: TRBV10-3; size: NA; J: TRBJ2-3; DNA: TGTGCCATCAGTGAGTCGCTGGAGACGCAGTATTTT; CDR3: CAISESLETQYF
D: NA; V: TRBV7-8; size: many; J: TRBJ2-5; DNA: TGTGCCAGCAGCTCCCCGAGCCAACAAGAGACCCAGTACTTC; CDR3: CASSSPSQQETQYF
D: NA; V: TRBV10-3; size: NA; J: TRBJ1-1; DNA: TGTGCCATCAGTGAGTCAAGGGAGAACACTGAAGCTTTCTTT; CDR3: CAISESRENTEAFF
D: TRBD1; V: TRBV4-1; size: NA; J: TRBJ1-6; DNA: TGCGCCAGCAGCCAATATACAGGGGAAGGTTCACCCCTCCACTTT; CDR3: CASSQYTGEGSPLHF
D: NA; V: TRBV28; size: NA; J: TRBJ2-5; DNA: TGTGCCAGCAGCCACCCAGGACTACAGGAGACCCAGTACTTC; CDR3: CASSHPGLQETQYF
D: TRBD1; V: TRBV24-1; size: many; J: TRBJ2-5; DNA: TGTGCCACCAGCGATGACACAGGGGGCCGAAAGACCCAGTACTTC; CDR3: CATSDDTGGRKTQYF
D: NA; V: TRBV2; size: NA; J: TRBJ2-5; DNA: TGTGCCAGCAGTGACGGGGCGAAAGAGACCCAGTACTTC; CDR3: CASSDGAKETQYF
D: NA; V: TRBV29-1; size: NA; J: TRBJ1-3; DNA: TGCAGCGTTGAAGCAGGGAACTCTGGAAACACCATATATTTT; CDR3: CSVEAGNSGNTIYF
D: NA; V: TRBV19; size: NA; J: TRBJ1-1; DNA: TGTGCCAGTAGTAGCGGTATGGGGGTCACTGAAGCTTTCTTT; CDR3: CASSSGMGVTEAFF
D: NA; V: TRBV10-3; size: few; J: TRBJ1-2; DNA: TGTGCCATCATAAGCGGGTCCGGCTACACCTTC; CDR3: CAIISGSGYTF
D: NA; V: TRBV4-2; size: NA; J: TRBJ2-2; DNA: TGTGCCAGCAGCCAGGCCGGGAGCGGCGATGGCGCCGGGGAGCTGTTTTTT; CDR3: CASSQAGSGDGAGELFF
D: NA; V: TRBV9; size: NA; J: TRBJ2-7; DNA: TGTGCCAGCAGCGTAGGTATACAGAGCTCCTACGAGCAGTACTTC; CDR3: CASSVGIQSSYEQYF
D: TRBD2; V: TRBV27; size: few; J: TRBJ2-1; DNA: TGTGCCAGCAGTTTGTGGACTAGCGACGGCAATGAGCAGTTCTTC; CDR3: CASSLWTSDGNEQFF
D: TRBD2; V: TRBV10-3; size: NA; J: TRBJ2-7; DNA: TGTGCCAGCAGCGAACCGGGACTAGGCTCCTACGAGCAGTACTTC; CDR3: CASSEPGLGSYEQYF
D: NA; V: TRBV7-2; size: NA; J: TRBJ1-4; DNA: TGTGCCAGCAGTTTCGGACGGACTAATGAAAAACTGTTTTTT; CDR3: CASSFGRTNEKLFF
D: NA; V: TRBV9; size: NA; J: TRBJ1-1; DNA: TGTGCCAGCAGCGTAGAAGGACTGAACACTGAAGCTTTCTTT; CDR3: CASSVEGLNTEAFF
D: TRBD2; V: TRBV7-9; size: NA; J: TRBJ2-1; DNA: TGTGCCAGCAGCTTAGCGCAGAGCGGGACCTACAATGAGCAGTTCTTC; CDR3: CASSLAQSGTYNEQFF
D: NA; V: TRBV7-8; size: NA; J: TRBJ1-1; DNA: TGTGCCAGCAGCCCCAATACAGGGTTCAACACTGAAGCTTTCTTT; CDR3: CASSPNTGFNTEAFF
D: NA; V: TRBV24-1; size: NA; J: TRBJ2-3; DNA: TGTGCCACCAGTGATCCTCTAGCCCTCACCACAGATACGCAGTATTTT; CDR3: CATSDPLALTTDTQYF
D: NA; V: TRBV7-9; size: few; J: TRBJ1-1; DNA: TGTGCCAGCAGCCTAGAGCCGGGGGCTAGTGAAGCTTTCTTT; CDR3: CASSLEPGASEAFF
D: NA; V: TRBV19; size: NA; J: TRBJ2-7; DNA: TGTGCCAGTAGTATAGAGGGGGCCTACGAGCAGTACTTC; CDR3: CASSIEGAYEQYF
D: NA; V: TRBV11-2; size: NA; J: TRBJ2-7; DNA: TGTGCCAGCAGCTTAAAATGGGGACCGGGGGAGCAGTACTTC; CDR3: CASSLKWGPGEQYF
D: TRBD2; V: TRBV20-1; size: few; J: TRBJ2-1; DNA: TGCAGTGCTAGTAAGGGACTAGCGAGTACTGAGCAGTTCTTC; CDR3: CSASKGLASTEQFF
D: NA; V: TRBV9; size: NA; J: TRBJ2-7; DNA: TGTGCCAGCAGCGTAGGAGGGGGGGATGAATACGAGCAGTACTTC; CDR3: CASSVGGGDEYEQYF
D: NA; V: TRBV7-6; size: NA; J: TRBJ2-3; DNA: TGTGCCAGCAGCCTCCTTGGGGGGGCCCGAGATACGCAGTATTTT; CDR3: CASSLLGGARDTQYF